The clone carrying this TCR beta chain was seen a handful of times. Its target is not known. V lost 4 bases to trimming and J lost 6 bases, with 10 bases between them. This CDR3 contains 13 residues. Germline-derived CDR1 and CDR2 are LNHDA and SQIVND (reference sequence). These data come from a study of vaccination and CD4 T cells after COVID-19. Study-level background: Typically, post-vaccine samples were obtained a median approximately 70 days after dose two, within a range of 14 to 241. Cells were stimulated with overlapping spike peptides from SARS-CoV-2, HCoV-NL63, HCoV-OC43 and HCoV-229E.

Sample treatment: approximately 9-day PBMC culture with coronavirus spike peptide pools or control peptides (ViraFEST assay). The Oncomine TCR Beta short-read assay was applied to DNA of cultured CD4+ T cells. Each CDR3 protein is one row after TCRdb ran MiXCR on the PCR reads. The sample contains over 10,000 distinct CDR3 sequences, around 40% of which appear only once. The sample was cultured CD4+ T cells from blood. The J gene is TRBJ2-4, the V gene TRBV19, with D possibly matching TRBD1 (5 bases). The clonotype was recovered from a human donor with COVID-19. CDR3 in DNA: TGTGCCAGTAGTAGCAGACAGCTAAACATTCAGTACTTC. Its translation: CASSSRQLNIQYF.